This TCR beta chain was found in a study of OX40 agonist ivuxolimab in advanced cancers. Study observations and caveats: CD4+ and CD8+ blood T cells expanded clonally by week 6 at 0.1 to 3.0 mg/kg.

A few counts support this clone. Its target is not known. Sequenced by immunoSEQ multiplex PCR; TCRdb stores in-frame clones only, minus some. Here the sample spans about 36,000 clones, around 77% being singletons. The ends lost 3 bases at V and 0 bases at J; junction bases unmatched: 7. Germline-derived CDR1 and CDR2 are MGHRA and YSYEKL. The CDR3 is 16 residues long. V usage is TRBV4-1 and J usage is TRBJ1-2, with 7 bases matching TRBD1. The material sequenced was CD4+ or CD8+ T cells sorted from blood, taken in a trial of the OX40 agonist ivuxolimab. This clonotype was sampled from an adult with an advanced solid tumor such as melanoma, head and neck, liver or kidney cancer. The DNA for the CDR3 is TGCGCCAGCAGCCAGCACCGGGACAGCCCTAACTATGGCTACACCTTC. Translated: CASSQHRDSPNYGYTF.